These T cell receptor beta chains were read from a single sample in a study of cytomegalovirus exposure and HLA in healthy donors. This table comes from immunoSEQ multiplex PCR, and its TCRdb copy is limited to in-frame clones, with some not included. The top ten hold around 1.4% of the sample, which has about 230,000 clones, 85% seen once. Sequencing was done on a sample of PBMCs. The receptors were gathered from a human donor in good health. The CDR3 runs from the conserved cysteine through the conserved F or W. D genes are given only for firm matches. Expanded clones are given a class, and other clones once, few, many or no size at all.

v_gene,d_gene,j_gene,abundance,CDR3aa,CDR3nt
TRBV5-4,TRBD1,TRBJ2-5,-,CASSLKTGEETQYF,TGTGCCAGCAGCTTGAAAACAGGGGAAGAGACCCAGTACTTC
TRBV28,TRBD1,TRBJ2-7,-,CASSPLPGQGIHEQYF,TGTGCCAGCAGTCCACTTCCGGGACAGGGGATTCACGAGCAGTACTTC
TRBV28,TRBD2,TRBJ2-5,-,CASSFAPRGVQETQYF,TGTGCCAGCAGTTTTGCCCCCCGGGGGGTCCAAGAGACCCAGTACTTC
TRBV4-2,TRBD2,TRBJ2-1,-,CASSQTPQTSGPKFF,TGTGCCAGCAGCCAGACCCCTCAGACTAGCGGGCCCAAGTTCTTC
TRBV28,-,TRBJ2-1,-,CASRNQGREFF,TGTGCCAGCAGGAACCAGGGGAGGGAGTTCTTC
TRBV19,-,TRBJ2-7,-,CASRTTQGLVQYF,TGTGCCAGTAGGACAACACAAGGACTTGTACAGTACTTC
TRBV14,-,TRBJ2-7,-,CANSQAGVSEQYF,TGTGCCAACAGCCAAGCTGGAGTGAGCGAGCAGTACTTC
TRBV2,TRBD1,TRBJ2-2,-,CASRDRNQANTGELFF,TGTGCCAGCCGGGACAGAAATCAGGCCAACACCGGGGAGCTGTTTTTT
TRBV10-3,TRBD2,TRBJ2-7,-,CAISGLAGAYEQYF,TGTGCCATCAGCGGACTAGCGGGAGCCTACGAGCAGTACTTC
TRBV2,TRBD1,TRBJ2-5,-,CASSTALDRVRETQYF,TGTGCCAGCAGTACAGCCCTCGACAGGGTCAGGGAGACCCAGTACTTC
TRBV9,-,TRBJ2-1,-,CASNPTAGGHNEQFF,TGTGCCAGCAACCCGACGGCCGGGGGTCACAATGAGCAGTTCTTC
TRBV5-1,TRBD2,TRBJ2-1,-,CASSLAYDRTSGKGSYNEQFF,TGCGCCAGCAGCTTGGCCTATGATAGGACTAGCGGAAAAGGGTCCTACAATGAGCAGTTCTTC
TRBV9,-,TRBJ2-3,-,CASSGQSGTDTQYF,TGTGCCAGCAGCGGGCAATCGGGGACAGATACGCAGTATTTT
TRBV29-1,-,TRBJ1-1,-,CSVDPRALNTEAFF,TGCAGCGTTGACCCAAGAGCCCTGAACACTGAAGCTTTCTTT
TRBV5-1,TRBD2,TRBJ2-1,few,CASSLGLAGGNEQFF,TGCGCCAGCAGCCTCGGACTAGCGGGGGGCAATGAGCAGTTCTTC
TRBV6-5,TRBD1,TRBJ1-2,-,CASNDRGDIYGYTF,TGTGCCAGCAATGACAGGGGGGATATCTATGGCTACACCTTC
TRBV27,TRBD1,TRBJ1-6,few,CASSKRTGSRNSPLHF,TGTGCCAGCAGTAAGCGGACAGGTTCTAGAAATTCACCCCTCCACTTT
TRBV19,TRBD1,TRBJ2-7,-,CASSTGQGAYEQYF,TGTGCCAGTAGTACAGGACAGGGTGCTTACGAGCAGTACTTC
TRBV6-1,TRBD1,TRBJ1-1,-,CASSRTGTANTEAFF,TGTGCCAGCAGCCGTACAGGGACAGCGAACACTGAAGCTTTCTTT
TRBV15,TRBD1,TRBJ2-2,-,CATRKQGASPGELFF,TGTGCCACCAGAAAACAGGGGGCGTCCCCCGGGGAGCTGTTTTTT
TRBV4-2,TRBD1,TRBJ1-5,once,CASSQKLTGTSYTSNQPQHF,TGTGCCAGCAGCCAAAAGTTGACAGGGACGTCGTATACGAGCAATCAGCCCCAGCATTTT
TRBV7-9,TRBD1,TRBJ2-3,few,CASSLVVDRFTDTQYF,TGTGCCAGCAGCTTGGTAGTGGACAGGTTCACAGATACGCAGTATTTT
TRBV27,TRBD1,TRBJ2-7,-,CASSLETGGSYEQYF,TGTGCCAGCAGTTTAGAGACAGGGGGTAGCTACGAGCAGTACTTC
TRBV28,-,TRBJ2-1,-,CASRSRGTDYNEQFF,TGTGCCAGCAGATCGAGGGGGACGGATTACAATGAGCAGTTCTTC
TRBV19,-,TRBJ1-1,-,CASSMSHAARTEAFF,TGTGCCAGTAGTATGTCCCACGCCGCCAGGACTGAAGCTTTCTTT
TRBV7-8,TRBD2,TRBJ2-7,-,CASSLGAGTSGILRGQYF,TGTGCCAGCAGCTTAGGCGCCGGGACTAGCGGGATCCTACGAGGGCAGTACTTC
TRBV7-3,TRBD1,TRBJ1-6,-,CASSLPSTGRRSPLHF,TGTGCCAGCAGCCTACCATCGACAGGGCGGCGTTCACCCCTCCACTTT
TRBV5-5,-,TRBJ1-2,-,CASSLETGYYGYTF,TGTGCCAGCAGCTTGGAGACAGGATACTATGGCTACACCTTC
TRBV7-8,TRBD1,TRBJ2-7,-,CASSLRDSLSYEQYF,TGTGCCAGCAGCTTAAGGGACAGCCTGTCCTACGAGCAGTACTTC
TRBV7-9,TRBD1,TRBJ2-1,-,CASSYRRGTGDSYNEQFF,TGTGCCAGCAGCTACAGACGCGGGACAGGGGACTCCTACAATGAGCAGTTCTTC
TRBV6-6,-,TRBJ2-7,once,CASSSQGLGYEQYF,TGTGCCAGCAGTTCCCAGGGGTTGGGCTACGAGCAGTACTTC
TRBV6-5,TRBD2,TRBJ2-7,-,CASSTREGRGYEQYF,TGTGCCAGCAGCACTCGGGAGGGCCGTGGATACGAGCAGTACTTC
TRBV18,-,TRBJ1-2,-,CASSPSPTGGYTF,TGTGCCAGCTCACCCTCCCCCACTGGTGGCTACACCTTC
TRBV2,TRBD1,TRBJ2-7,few,CASSGYRGSYEQYF,TGTGCCAGCAGTGGGTACAGGGGCTCCTACGAGCAGTACTTC
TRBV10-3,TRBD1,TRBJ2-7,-,CAISESTGVLDEQYF,TGTGCCATCAGTGAGTCGACAGGGGTCCTCGACGAGCAGTACTTC
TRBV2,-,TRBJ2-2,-,CASVEGDIHTGELFF,TGTGCCAGCGTCGAGGGGGACATACACACCGGGGAGCTGTTTTTT
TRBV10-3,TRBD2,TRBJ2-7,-,CAISEGLAGAQEQYF,TGTGCCATCAGTGAGGGTCTAGCGGGAGCTCAAGAGCAGTACTTC
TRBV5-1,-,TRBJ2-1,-,CASSPEYALEQFF,TGCGCCAGCAGCCCGGAGTACGCCCTGGAGCAGTTCTTC
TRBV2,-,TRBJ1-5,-,CASSEAGVGNQPQHF,TGTGCCAGCAGTGAGGCAGGGGTCGGCAATCAGCCCCAGCATTTT
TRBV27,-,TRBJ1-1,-,CASSLYGMPSVMNTEAFF,TGTGCCAGCAGTTTATATGGAATGCCCAGCGTAATGAACACTGAAGCTTTCTTT
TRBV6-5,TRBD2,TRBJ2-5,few,CASSYGASGQETQYF,TGTGCCAGCAGTTACGGGGCTAGCGGACAAGAGACCCAGTACTTC
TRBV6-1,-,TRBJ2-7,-,CASRSFVYEQYF,TGTGCCAGCAGATCTTTCGTTTACGAGCAGTACTTC